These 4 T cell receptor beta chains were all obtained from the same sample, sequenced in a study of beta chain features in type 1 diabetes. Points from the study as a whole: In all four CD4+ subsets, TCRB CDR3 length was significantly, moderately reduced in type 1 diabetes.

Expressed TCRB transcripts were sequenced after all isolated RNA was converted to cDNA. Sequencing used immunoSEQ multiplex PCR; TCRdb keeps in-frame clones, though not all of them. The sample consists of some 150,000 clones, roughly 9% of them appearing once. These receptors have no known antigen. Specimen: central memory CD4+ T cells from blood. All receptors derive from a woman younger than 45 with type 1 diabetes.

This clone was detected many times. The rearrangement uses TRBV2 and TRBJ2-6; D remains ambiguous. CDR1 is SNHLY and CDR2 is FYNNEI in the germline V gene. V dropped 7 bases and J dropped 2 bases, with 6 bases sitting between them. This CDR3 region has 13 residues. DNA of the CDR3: TGTGCCAGCATGGAGACTGGGGCCAACGTCCTGACTTTC. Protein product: CASMETGANVLTF.

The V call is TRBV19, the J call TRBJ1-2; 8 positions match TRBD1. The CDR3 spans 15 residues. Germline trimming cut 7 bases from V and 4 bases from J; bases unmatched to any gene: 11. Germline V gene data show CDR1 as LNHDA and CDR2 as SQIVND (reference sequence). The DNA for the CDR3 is TGTGCCAGTAATCGCAGGGGGCAAGGCAGCTATGGCTACACCTTC. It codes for CASNRRGQGSYGYTF. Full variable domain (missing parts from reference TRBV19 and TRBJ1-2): DGGITQSPKYLFRKEGQNVTLSCEQNLNHDAMYWYRQDPGQGLRLIYYSQIVNDFQKGDIAEGYSVSREKKESFPLTVTSAQKNPTAFYLCASNRRGQGSYGYTFGSGTRLTVV.

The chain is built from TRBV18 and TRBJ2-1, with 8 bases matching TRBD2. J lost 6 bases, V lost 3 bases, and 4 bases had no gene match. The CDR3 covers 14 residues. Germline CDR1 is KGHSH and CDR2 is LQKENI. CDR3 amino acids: CASSPGLVGNEQFF. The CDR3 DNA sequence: TGTGCCAGCTCACCGGGACTAGTAGGCAATGAGCAGTTCTTC.

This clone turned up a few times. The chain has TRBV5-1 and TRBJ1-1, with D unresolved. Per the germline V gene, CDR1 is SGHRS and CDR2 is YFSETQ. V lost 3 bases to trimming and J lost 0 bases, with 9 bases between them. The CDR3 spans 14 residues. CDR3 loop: CASSSIGLNTEAFF. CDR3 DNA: TGCGCCAGCAGCTCTATCGGTCTGAACACTGAAGCTTTCTTT.